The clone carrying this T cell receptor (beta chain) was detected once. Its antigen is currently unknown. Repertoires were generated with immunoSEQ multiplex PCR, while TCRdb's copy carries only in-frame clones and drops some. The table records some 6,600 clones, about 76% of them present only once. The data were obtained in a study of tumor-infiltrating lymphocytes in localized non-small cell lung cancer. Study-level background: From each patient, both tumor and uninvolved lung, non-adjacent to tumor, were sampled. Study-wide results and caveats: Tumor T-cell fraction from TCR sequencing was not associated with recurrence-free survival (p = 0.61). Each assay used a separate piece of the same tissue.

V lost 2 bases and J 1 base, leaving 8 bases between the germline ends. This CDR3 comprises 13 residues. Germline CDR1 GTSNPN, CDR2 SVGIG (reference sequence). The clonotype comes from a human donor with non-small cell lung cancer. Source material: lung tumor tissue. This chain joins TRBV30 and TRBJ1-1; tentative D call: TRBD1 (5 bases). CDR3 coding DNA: TGTGCCTGGAGTTGGGGGAGGAACACTGAAGCTTTCTTT. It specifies CAWSWGRNTEAFF.